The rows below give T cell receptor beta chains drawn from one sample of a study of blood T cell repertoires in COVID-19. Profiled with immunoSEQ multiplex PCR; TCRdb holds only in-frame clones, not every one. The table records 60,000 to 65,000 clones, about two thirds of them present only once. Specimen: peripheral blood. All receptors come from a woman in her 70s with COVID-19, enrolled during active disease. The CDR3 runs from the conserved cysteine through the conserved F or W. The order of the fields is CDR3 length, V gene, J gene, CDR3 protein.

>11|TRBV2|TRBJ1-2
CASWTEGASTF
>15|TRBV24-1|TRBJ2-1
CATSALTGTYNEQFF
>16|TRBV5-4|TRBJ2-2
CASSLGPAAGTGELFF
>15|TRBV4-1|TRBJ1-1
CASSQAGQGVLEAFF
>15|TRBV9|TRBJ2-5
CASSVEQGFLETQYF
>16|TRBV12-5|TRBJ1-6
CASGLVHGGGNSPLHF
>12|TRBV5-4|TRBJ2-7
CASSREPYEQYF
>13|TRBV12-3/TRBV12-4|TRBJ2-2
CASSLGPTGELFF
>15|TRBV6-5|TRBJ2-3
CASSPSRPSTDTQYF
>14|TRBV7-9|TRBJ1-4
CASSSSGGNEKLFF
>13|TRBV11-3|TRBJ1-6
CASSLDRFSPLHF
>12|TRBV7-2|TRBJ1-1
CASKQGATEAFF
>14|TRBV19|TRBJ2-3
CASSMGVGTDTQYF
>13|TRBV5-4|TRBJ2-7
CASSTGGFYEQYF
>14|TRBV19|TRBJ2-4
CASTTGGAKNIQYF
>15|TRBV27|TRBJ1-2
CASRRPGQGDYGYTF
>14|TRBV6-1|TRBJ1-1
CASSDRGGTREAFF
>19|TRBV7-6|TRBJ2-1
CASSLELAGVHSSYNEQFF
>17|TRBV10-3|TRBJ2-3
CAISVRTSGGAVDTQYF
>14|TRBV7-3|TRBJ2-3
CATKTGASTDTQYF
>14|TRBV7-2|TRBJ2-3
CASSSTLALGRQYF
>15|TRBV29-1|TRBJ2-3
CSVEWRLRGTDTQYF
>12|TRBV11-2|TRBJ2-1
CASSLGLGRQFF
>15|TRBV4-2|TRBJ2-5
CASSQWLAAQETQYF
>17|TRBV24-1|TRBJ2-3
CATSALGGATSTDTQYF
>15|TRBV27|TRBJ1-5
CASSYDGRPEQPQHF
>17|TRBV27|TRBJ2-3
CASSFGGSAGLTDTQYF
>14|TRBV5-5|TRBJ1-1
CASSLVGENTEAFF
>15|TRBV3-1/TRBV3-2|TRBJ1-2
CASTQGRGGVYGYTF
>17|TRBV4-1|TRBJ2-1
CASSLREGLAGVGEQFF
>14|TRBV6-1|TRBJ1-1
CASSESLGGTEAFF
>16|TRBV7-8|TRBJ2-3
CASRTTGTGIFDTQYF
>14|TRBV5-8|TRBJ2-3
CASSLVGSADTQYF
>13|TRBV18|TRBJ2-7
CASSPGDRSEQYF
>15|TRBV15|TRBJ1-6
CATSRDRLFNSPLHF
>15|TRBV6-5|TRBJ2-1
CASSYEAGAMREQFF
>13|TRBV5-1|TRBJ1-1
CASSLTGSNEAFF
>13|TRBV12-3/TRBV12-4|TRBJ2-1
CASRPDREDEQFF
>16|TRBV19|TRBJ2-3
CASGTSGRWGTDTQYF
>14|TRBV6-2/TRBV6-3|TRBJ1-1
CASSPVTGKTEAFF
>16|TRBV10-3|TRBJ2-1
CAISQSGGRSYNEQFF
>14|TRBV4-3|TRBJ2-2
CASSQRDGTGELFF
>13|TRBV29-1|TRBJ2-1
CSVELDPLNEQFF
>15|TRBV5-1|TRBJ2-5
CASSPSDSPGETQYF
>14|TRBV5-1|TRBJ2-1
CASSNRGQGDEQFF
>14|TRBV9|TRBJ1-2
CASSVGTGGYGYTF
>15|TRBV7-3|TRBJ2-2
CASSPTGGGTGELFF
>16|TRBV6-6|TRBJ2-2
CASSYSIGLATGELFF
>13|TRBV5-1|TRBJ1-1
CASSEGGNTEAFF
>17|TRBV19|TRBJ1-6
CASSPRGRLSYNSPLHF
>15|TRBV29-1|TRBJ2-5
CSVEDHARPGETQYF
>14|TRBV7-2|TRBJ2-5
CASSPLTSTETQYF
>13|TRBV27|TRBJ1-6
CASSTLRDSPLHF
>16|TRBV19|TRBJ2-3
CASSAGTRTWTDTQYF
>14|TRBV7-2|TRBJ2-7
CASSSQAGPYEQYF